This T cell receptor beta chain was observed in a study of cytomegalovirus exposure and HLA in healthy donors. Points on this clone: What it binds is unknown.

General observations from the study: Analyses of presence/absence relied on an assumption of roughly uniform sequencing depth across donors.

The CDR3 is 14 amino acids. Between the trimmed V and J ends, which lost 6 bases and 6 bases, there was a span of 18 bases. CDR1 is MDHEN, CDR2 SYDVKM, per germline. PCR primers comprised 60 Vbeta and 13 Jbeta primers. Here immunoSEQ multiplex PCR was the method, and the copy in TCRdb shows in-frame clones only, minus some. The sample lists about 160,000 clones; around 79% were seen once. The sequencing input was PBMCs. The source is a woman aged 50 to 60 in good health and CMV-seropositive. The chain links TRBV28 to TRBJ2-7, with D perhaps matching TRBD1 (7 bases). The CDR3 region has the DNA TGTGCCAGCAGGCCTCAGGGGGGTCTGACCGAGCAGTACTTC. This translates into CASRPQGGLTEQYF. The whole variable domain, filled in from reference TRBV28 and TRBJ2-7, reads DVKVTQSSRYLVKRTGEKVFLECVQDMDHENMFWYRQDPGLGLRLIYFSYDVKMKEKGDIPEGYSVSREKKERFSLILESASTNQTSMYLCASRPQGGLTEQYFGPGTRLTVT.